This T cell receptor (beta chain) was identified in a study of blood T cells in healthy people across ages. Findings and limits, study-wide: Nothing was known about donor CMV status, and this possibly confounded expanded clonotype changes.

Staff drew around 10 milliliters of peripheral blood from each donor. V lost 6 bases to trimming and J lost 2 bases, with 12 bases between them. The CDR3 is made up of 14 amino acids. A remark on this clonotype: The antigen is unknown.

Together with a sample-barcoded 5' primer, a J-beta primer mix was included in a second PCR lasting about 7 to 11 cycles. TCRdb passed the 5' RACE reads through MiXCR, listing each CDR3 protein once. The sample carries hundreds of thousands of distinct CDR3 sequences, 40% to 50% recorded once. Material for sequencing was blood. V and J are TRBV12-3 or TRBV12-4 and TRBJ2-3, with D possibly being TRBD1 (5 bases). The TCR sequence derives from a man in his sixties in good health. The DNA for the CDR3 is TGTGCCAGCAGCCGCGACAGATACACAGATACGCAGTATTTT. Protein: CASSRDRYTDTQYF.